This T cell receptor (beta chain) was identified in a study of T cell repertoires in cytomegalovirus infection. The wider study: Both recently identified HLA-C-restricted and well-studied HLA-B-restricted CMV epitopes were used in the study. Signatures in public TCR beta sequences pointed to both CMV infection and matching HLA type. Whole-study results and caveats: Public TCR beta family frequency separated CMV-and-HLA carriers, including in an independent cohort. Clonotype analysis showed dominance of the ex vivo response by HLA-C-restricted CMV-specific TCR beta clonotypes.

On this clonotype itself: No antigen is known for it.

Germline V gene lookup returns CDR1 LNHDA and CDR2 SQIVND (reference sequence). The CDR3 has 13 amino acids. V was trimmed by 8 bases and J by 6 bases, leaving 16 bases between them. TCRdb reprocessed the reads via MiXCR and lists one record per CDR3 protein. In the table there are some 800,000 distinct CDR3 sequences, just under 30% of which are singletons. The sample was cultured CD8+ T cells from PBMCs, taken from culture after CMV antigen stimulation. The TCR originated in a human donor in good health (CMV status not recorded). Some clones in this sample may be carry-over from other donors' samples. The V call is TRBV19, the J call TRBJ1-2; D unresolved. The CDR3 DNA reads as TGTGCCAGTTGGGGAGGGATCTCGGATGGCTACACCTTC. This gives the protein CASWGGISDGYTF.